A selection of T cell receptor beta chains follows, all from one sample in a study of chemoradiotherapy in HPV16-positive cancers. The method was immunoSEQ multiplex PCR; TCRdb's version includes in-frame clones alone and lacks a portion of them. The sample records about 16,000 clones, 75% to 85% being singletons. Sampling was performed from a patient who underwent chemoradiotherapy. The receptors were sampled from a human donor with HPV-associated anogenital cancer. The CDR3 runs from the conserved cysteine through the conserved F or W. The order of the fields is J gene, clone size, V gene, D gene, CDR3 protein, CDR3 DNA. D genes are given only for firm matches. Clone size is shown for a subset of rows, as once, few, many or a class of expanded clone.

>TRBJ2-5|NA|TRBV5-4|NA
CASSLAGGQGETQYF
TGTGCCAGCAGCTTGGCTGGGGGCCAGGGAGAGACCCAGTACTTC
>TRBJ1-1|few|TRBV5-5|NA
CASSFLQGNTEAFF
TGTGCCAGCAGCTTCCTTCAGGGGAACACTGAAGCTTTCTTT
>TRBJ2-7|NA|TRBV7-9|NA
CASSLELPYEQYF
TGTGCCAGCAGCTTAGAATTGCCCTACGAGCAGTACTTC
>TRBJ2-1|NA|TRBV4-3|NA
CASSQGDLKGGEQFF
TGCGCCAGCAGCCAAGGGGACCTTAAAGGCGGTGAGCAGTTCTTC
>TRBJ2-7|NA|TRBV9|NA
CASSVQGSSDYEQYF
TGTGCCAGCAGCGTACAGGGCTCCTCGGACTACGAGCAGTACTTC
>TRBJ1-1|NA|TRBV19|NA
CASRTPAGTSRNTEAFF
TGTGCCAGTAGGACACCCGCCGGGACATCACGGAACACTGAAGCTTTCTTT
>TRBJ1-2|NA|TRBV10-3|NA
CAISDSGRGYGYTF
TGTGCCATCAGTGACTCTGGCAGGGGCTATGGCTACACCTTC
>TRBJ1-1|NA|TRBV18|NA
CASSPIDGKQRAFF
TGTGCCAGCTCACCAATAGACGGGAAACAACGAGCTTTCTTT
>TRBJ2-2|NA|TRBV28|NA
CASSLWEEGDTGELFF
TGTGCCAGCAGTCTATGGGAGGAGGGAGACACCGGGGAGCTGTTTTTT
>TRBJ2-7|NA|TRBV7-2|NA
CASSFRTGRVTYEQYF
TGTGCCAGCAGCTTCCGGACGGGCAGGGTGACCTACGAGCAGTACTTC
>TRBJ1-1|NA|TRBV9|NA
CASSVEGGVEAENSEAFF
TGTGCCAGCAGCGTAGAGGGGGGTGTGGAGGCGGAGAACAGTGAAGCTTTCTTT
>TRBJ1-1|NA|TRBV7-8|NA
CASRRRGGRNTEAFF
TGTGCCAGCAGGCGGCGGGGGGGGAGGAACACTGAAGCTTTCTTT
>TRBJ2-3|NA|TRBV6-5|NA
CASRPFTDTQYF
TGTGCCAGCAGGCCGTTCACAGATACGCAGTATTTT
>TRBJ2-7|NA|TRBV7-2|TRBD1
CASSGQAAYEQYF
TGTGCCAGCAGCGGACAGGCCGCCTACGAGCAGTACTTC
>TRBJ1-1|NA|TRBV28|NA
CASSLSLGAFF
TGTGCCAGCAGTTTAAGCCTCGGGGCTTTCTTT
>TRBJ1-5|NA|TRBV19|NA
CASSPGMRQPQHF
TGTGCCAGTAGTCCAGGGATGAGGCAGCCCCAGCATTTT
>TRBJ2-2|few|TRBV7-5|NA
CARSSVAGGNTGELFF
NA
>TRBJ2-2|NA|TRBV11-2|NA
CASSLWQNTGELFF
TGTGCCAGCAGCTTATGGCAGAACACCGGGGAGCTGTTTTTT
>TRBJ2-1|NA|TRBV27|NA
CASSASSYNEQFF
TGTGCCAGCAGTGCAAGCTCCTACAATGAGCAGTTCTTC
>TRBJ2-1|NA|TRBV5-1|TRBD1
CASSLGQANEQFF
TGCGCCAGCAGCCTGGGACAGGCCAATGAGCAGTTCTTC
>TRBJ2-7|NA|TRBV15|NA
CATSRDPTSFEQYF
TGTGCCACCAGCAGAGATCCCACTAGTTTCGAGCAGTACTTC
>TRBJ2-5|NA|TRBV7-3|TRBD2
CASSLTGGGRETQYF
TGTGCCAGCAGCTTAACGGGCGGGGGACGAGAGACCCAGTACTTC
>TRBJ1-5|once|TRBV2|NA
CASSPGHHQPQHF
TGTGCCAGCAGTCCGGGTCATCATCAGCCCCAGCATTTT
>TRBJ1-6|once|TRBV7-3|TRBD1
CASGRTGGNSPLHF
TGTGCCAGCGGGCGGACAGGGGGTAATTCACCCCTCCACTTT
>TRBJ1-1|NA|TRBV7-9|TRBD1
CASSSYRGNTEAFF
TGTGCCAGCAGTTCCTACAGGGGAAACACTGAAGCTTTCTTT
>TRBJ1-5|NA|TRBV28|TRBD1
CASSSGTGGQPQHF
TGTGCCAGCAGTTCCGGGACAGGGGGTCAGCCCCAGCATTTT
>TRBJ2-7|once|TRBV18|NA
CASSPSQGYEQYF
TGTGCCAGCTCACCATCGCAGGGCTACGAGCAGTACTTC
>TRBJ2-7|NA|TRBV28|TRBD2
CASSFGGGLYEQYF
TGTGCCAGCAGTTTCGGGGGGGGCTTATACGAGCAGTACTTC
>TRBJ2-7|NA|TRBV7-8|TRBD1
CASSLRQGRKPTRQYF
TGTGCCAGCAGCTTAAGACAGGGGAGGAAACCTACGAGGCAGTACTTC
>TRBJ1-1|NA|TRBV19|TRBD1
CASRAPSGQVNTEAFF
TGTGCCAGTAGGGCCCCTTCGGGACAGGTCAACACTGAAGCTTTCTTT
>TRBJ1-2|NA|TRBV5-6|NA
CASSGAGQYGYTF
TGTGCCAGCAGCGGCGCTGGACAGTATGGCTACACCTTC
>TRBJ2-1|NA|TRBV7-8|TRBD1
CASSFSGTGQFF
TGTGCCAGCAGCTTCTCCGGGACAGGACAGTTCTTC
>TRBJ1-6|NA|TRBV4-3|NA
CASSQDVDSPLHF
TGCGCCAGCAGCCAAGATGTGGATTCACCCCTCCACTTT
>TRBJ1-6|NA|TRBV27|NA
CASSLTDGGGPPLHF
TGTGCCAGCAGTTTGACCGACGGGGGGGGACCACCCCTCCACTTT
>TRBJ2-1|few|TRBV7-9|TRBD2
CASSQGLAGILPIEQFF
TGTGCCAGCAGCCAGGGACTAGCGGGGATCTTGCCAATTGAGCAGTTCTTC
>TRBJ2-1|NA|TRBV5-1|NA
CASSLQSSYNEQFF
TGCGCCAGCAGCCTGCAGAGCTCCTACAATGAGCAGTTCTTC
>TRBJ1-1|NA|TRBV19|NA
CASSRWGATEAFF
TGTGCCAGTAGCAGGTGGGGCGCCACCGAAGCTTTCTTT
>TRBJ2-7|NA|TRBV28|NA
CASTSWGNEQYF
TGTGCCAGCACCTCTTGGGGGAACGAGCAGTACTTC
>TRBJ2-1|NA|TRBV30|TRBD2
CAWSSKRGVNYNEQFF
TGTGCCTGGAGTTCCAAGCGGGGGGTAAACTACAATGAGCAGTTCTTC
>TRBJ2-3|NA|TRBV2|TRBD2
CASSDSGGASTQYF
TGTGCCAGCAGTGATAGCGGGGGGGCCAGTACGCAGTATTTT
>TRBJ2-1|NA|TRBV29-1|TRBD2
CSVEGSGGPYNEQFF
TGCAGCGTTGAAGGTAGCGGGGGGCCCTACAATGAGCAGTTCTTC
>TRBJ2-3|NA|TRBV9|TRBD2
CASSPGGLAGGPGTDTQYF
TGTGCCAGCAGCCCCGGGGGACTAGCGGGGGGGCCTGGGACAGATACGCAGTATTTT
>TRBJ1-5|NA|TRBV9|TRBD1
CASSVGGQEHQPQHF
TGTGCCAGCAGCGTAGGGGGACAGGAGCATCAGCCCCAGCATTTT
>TRBJ2-3|NA|TRBV7-9|NA
CASSLGFVWQGGDTQYF
TGTGCCAGCAGCTTAGGATTTGTTTGGCAGGGCGGAGATACGCAGTATTTT
>TRBJ1-5|NA|TRBV2|NA
CASKGTSNQPQHF
TGTGCCTCCAAGGGCACCAGCAATCAGCCCCAGCATTTT
>TRBJ2-3|NA|TRBV7-8|NA
CASSFSGGKPDTQYF
TGTGCCAGCAGCTTTTCCGGGGGAAAGCCAGATACGCAGTATTTT
>TRBJ2-5|NA|TRBV12-5|NA
CASGLSGAETQYF
TGTGCTAGTGGTTTGTCCGGGGCAGAGACCCAGTACTTC
>TRBJ2-7|NA|TRBV7-8|TRBD1
CASSSDRFSYEQYF
TGTGCCAGCAGCTCGGACAGGTTCTCCTACGAGCAGTACTTC
>TRBJ2-7|NA|TRBV7-2|TRBD1
CASSSQGTGDEQYF
TGTGCCAGCAGCTCCCAGGGGACAGGGGACGAGCAGTACTTC
>TRBJ1-1|NA|TRBV9|TRBD1
CASSVEGQVGTEAFF
TGTGCCAGCAGCGTAGAGGGACAGGTGGGCACTGAAGCTTTCTTT
>TRBJ1-5|NA|TRBV7-8|TRBD1
CASSPSTGVVPQHF
TGTGCCAGCAGCCCTTCGACAGGGGTCGTTCCCCAGCATTTT
>TRBJ2-6|few|TRBV7-3|NA
CASRKDSGANVLTF
TGTGCCAGCAGAAAGGACTCTGGGGCCAACGTCCTGACTTTC
>TRBJ2-7|NA|TRBV7-8|NA
CASSSDYEQYF
TGTGCCAGCAGCTCAGACTACGAGCAGTACTTC
>TRBJ2-5|NA|TRBV27|NA
CASSWRPNPLRQETQYF
TGTGCCAGCAGTTGGAGACCTAATCCCTTAAGACAAGAGACCCAGTACTTC
>TRBJ2-1|NA|TRBV5-1|TRBD2
CASSLGGLAGGSSYNEQFF
TGCGCCAGCAGCTTGGGAGGACTAGCGGGGGGAAGCTCCTACAATGAGCAGTTCTTC
>TRBJ2-3|once|TRBV11-2|TRBD2
CASSLTSGAAADTQYF
TGTGCCAGCAGCTTAACTAGCGGGGCAGCGGCAGATACGCAGTATTTT
>TRBJ2-7|NA|TRBV15|NA
CATSRDTGEQYF
TGTGCCACCAGCAGAGATACGGGAGAGCAGTACTTC
>TRBJ1-2|NA|TRBV5-1|TRBD1
CASSLGQGDGYTF
TGCGCCAGCAGCTTGGGACAGGGGGATGGCTACACCTTC
>TRBJ1-1|few|TRBV10-3|NA
CAISGPLQQGITEAFF
TGTGCCATCAGTGGGCCCCTACAACAGGGAATAACCGAAGCTTTCTTT
>TRBJ1-2|NA|TRBV25-1|TRBD1
CASSGILGRTGRKYGYTF
TGTGCCAGCAGTGGAATTCTAGGGAGGACAGGGAGGAAGTATGGCTACACCTTC